This TCR beta chain derives from a study of T cells in Graves' hyperthyroidism and ophthalmopathy. Overall study context: Peripheral blood specimens were obtained at initial diagnosis, prior to any treatment. Study-level results: The model identified upcoming ophthalmopathy a median around 6 months ahead of onset.

The CDR3 runs to 14 residues. V dropped 7 bases and J dropped 2 bases, with 13 bases sitting between them. Germline CDR1 reads MNHEY; CDR2 reads SMNVEV (reference sequence). A word on this clonotype: As yet, its antigen is unknown.

Diagnoses were made from clinical symptoms, serum measures (thyroxine and TRAb), thyroid ultrasound and orbital computed tomography. TCR beta CDR3 regions were amplified from RNA transcripts. The TCR CDR3 was amplified in a first-round RT-PCR using the HTBI primer set. In TCRdb, the multiplex PCR reads were re-called with MiXCR into one record per CDR3 protein. Of 450,000 to 650,000 distinct CDR3 sequences in the sample, 13% to 15% were seen once. The chain links TRBV27 to TRBJ2-3; TRBD1 might be the D (5 bases). The sample comprised blood. This TCR came from a woman between 18 and 30 years old with Graves' ophthalmopathy. The CDR3 nucleotides read TGTGCCAGCAAGGTGGGGCTCTACACAGATACGCAGTATTTT. Translation: CASKVGLYTDTQYF.